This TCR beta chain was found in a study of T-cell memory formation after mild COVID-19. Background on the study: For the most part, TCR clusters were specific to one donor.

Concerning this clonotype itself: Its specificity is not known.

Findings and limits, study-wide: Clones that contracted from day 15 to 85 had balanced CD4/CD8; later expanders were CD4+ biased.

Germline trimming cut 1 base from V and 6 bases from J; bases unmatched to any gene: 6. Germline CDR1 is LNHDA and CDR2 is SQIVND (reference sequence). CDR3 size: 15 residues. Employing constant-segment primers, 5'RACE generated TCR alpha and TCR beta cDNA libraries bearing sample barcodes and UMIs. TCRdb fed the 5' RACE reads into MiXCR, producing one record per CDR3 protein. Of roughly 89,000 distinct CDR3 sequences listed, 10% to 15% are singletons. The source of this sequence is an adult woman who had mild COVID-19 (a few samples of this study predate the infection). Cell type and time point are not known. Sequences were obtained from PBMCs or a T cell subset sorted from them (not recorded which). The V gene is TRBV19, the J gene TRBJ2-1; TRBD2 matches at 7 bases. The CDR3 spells CASSIGGGVGNEQFF. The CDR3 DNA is TGTGCCAGTAGTATAGGTGGGGGGGTCGGCAATGAGCAGTTCTTC.